One sample yielded the 2 T cell receptor beta chains listed below, sequenced in a study of regulatory T cells in long-lasting Graves disease. The time point denotes: newly diagnosed GD, antithyroid drugs for less than 3 months. From RNA extracted from PBMCs, the TCR library was made. Arm-PCR of CDR3 regions and iRepertoire HTBI primers were used to build TCR beta libraries. TCRdb re-derived calls from the multiplex PCR reads in MiXCR, one entry per CDR3 protein. The sample shows around 250,000 distinct CDR3 sequences, 18% of them seen only once. These sequences were also reported in another study, on T cells in Graves' hyperthyroidism and ophthalmopathy.

The sequencing here drew on peripheral blood mononuclear cells (PBMCs), taken at new diagnosis, from a patient treated with antithyroid drugs. The receptors here all came from a woman under 40 with Graves disease.

Ten or more counts support this clonotype. CDR3 DNA: TGTGCCAGCAGCCAAGATGGCAGCTACACTGAAGCTTTCTTT. As protein: CASSQDGSYTEAFF. This chain uses TRBV3-1 with TRBJ1-1; no clear D gene. Germline assignment: CDR1 LGHDT and CDR2 YNNKEL (reference sequence). CDR3 size: 14 residues. The V and J ends lost 0 bases and 3 bases respectively, with 8 bases between them.

This clonotype was seen at least ten times. The gene calls are TRBV5-1 and TRBJ2-7; D is tentatively TRBD1 or TRBD2 (5 bases each). The germline CDR1 and CDR2 sequences are SGHRS and YFSETQ. The V gene lost 9 bases and the J gene lost 0 bases, with 25 bases spanning the gap. The CDR3 sequence is 17 residues long. The CDR3 nucleotides are TGCGCCACCCTGGCCGGGACGGCACCTCTAAGCTCCTACGAGCAGTACTTC. Its translation: CATLAGTAPLSSYEQYF.